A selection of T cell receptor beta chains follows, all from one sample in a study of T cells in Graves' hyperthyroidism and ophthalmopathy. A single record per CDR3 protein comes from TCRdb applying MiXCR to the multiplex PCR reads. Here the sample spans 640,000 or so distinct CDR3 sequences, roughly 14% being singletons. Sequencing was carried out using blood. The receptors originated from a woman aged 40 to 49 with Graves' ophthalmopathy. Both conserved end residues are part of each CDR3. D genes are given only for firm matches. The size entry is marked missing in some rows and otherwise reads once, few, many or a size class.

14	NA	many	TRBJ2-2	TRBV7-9	TGTGCCAGCAGCTCCCGGGCCCTCAACGGGGAGCTGTTTTTT	CASSSRALNGELFF
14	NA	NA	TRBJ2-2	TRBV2	TGTGCCAGCAGTGAATTTACCCAGACCGGGGAGCTGTTTTTT	CASSEFTQTGELFF
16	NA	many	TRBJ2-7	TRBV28	TGTGCCAGCAGTTTAGACTTGAGACTGCTATCCTACGAGCAGTACTTC	CASSLDLRLLSYEQYF
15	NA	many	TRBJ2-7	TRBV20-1	TGCAGTGCTAAGGCGGTCCTAGCGTACACCTACGAGCAGTACTTC	CSAKAVLAYTYEQYF
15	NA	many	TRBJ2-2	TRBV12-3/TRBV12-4	TGTGCCAGCAGGGGGTTGAGGGTTGGCACCGGGGAGCTGTTTTTT	CASRGLRVGTGELFF
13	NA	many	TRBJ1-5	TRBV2	TGTGCCAGCAGCCGACAACGAAATCAGCCCCAGCATTTT	CASSRQRNQPQHF
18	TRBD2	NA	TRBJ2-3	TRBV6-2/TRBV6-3	TGTTCCAGCAGCTACTCGGGACTAGCGGGAGGGGGTACAGATACGCAGTATTTT	CSSSYSGLAGGGTDTQYF
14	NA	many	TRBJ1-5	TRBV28	TGTGCCAGCAGTCTTGGGATGGGTGGTCAGCCCCAGCATTTT	CASSLGMGGQPQHF
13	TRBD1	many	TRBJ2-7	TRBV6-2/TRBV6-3	TGTGCCAGCAATGGACAGGGGAGGAACGAGCAGTACTTC	CASNGQGRNEQYF
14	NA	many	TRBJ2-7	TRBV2	TGTGCCAGCAGTGACCCGTCCCGCCCCTACGAGCAGTACTTC	CASSDPSRPYEQYF
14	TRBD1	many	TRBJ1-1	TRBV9	TGTGCCAGCAGCGGCCGACAGGGCGACACTGAAGCTTTCTTT	CASSGRQGDTEAFF
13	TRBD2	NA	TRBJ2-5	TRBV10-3	TGTGCCATCAGCCAGACTAGCGAAGAGACCCAGTACTTC	CAISQTSEETQYF
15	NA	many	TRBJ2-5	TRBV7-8	TGTGCCAGCAGCTTAATTCTCGGGAGAGGAGAGACCCAGTACTTC	CASSLILGRGETQYF
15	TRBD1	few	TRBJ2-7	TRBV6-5	TGTGCCAGCAGTTCCGCCGACAGGGCCTCCTACGAGCAGTACTTC	CASSSADRASYEQYF
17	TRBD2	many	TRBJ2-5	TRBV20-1	TGCAGTGCTAGAGGGCTTAGGAGGGCGGGAGTGGAAGAGACCCAGTACTTC	CSARGLRRAGVEETQYF
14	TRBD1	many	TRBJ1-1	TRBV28	TGTGCCAGCAGTTCGGGACAGGGGGCGGTCGAAGCTTTCTTT	CASSSGQGAVEAFF
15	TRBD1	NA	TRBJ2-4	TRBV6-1	TGTGCCAGCACCCCTGGCGGAACAGGGGGAAACATTCAGTACTTC	CASTPGGTGGNIQYF
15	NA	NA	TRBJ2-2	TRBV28	TGTGCCAGCAGACCAGACAGTGCGAACACCGGGGAGCTGTTTTTT	CASRPDSANTGELFF
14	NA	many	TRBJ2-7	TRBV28	TGTGCCAGCAGTTTGCGCCCAGGGGACGGCGAGCAGTACTTC	CASSLRPGDGEQYF
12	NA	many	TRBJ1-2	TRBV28	TGTGCCAGCAGTACCGGAGGAGGTGGCTACACCTTC	CASSTGGGGYTF
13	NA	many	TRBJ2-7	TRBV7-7	TGTGCTAGCAGCCCCGAGGGGAGCCACGAGCAGTACTTC	CASSPEGSHEQYF
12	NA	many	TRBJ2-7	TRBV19	TGTGCCAGTAGTATAGGACAGGACGAGCAGTACTTC	CASSIGQDEQYF